These 13 T cell receptor beta chains share one sample of origin, sequenced in a study of blood T cells in healthy people across ages. It was with a sample-barcoded 5' primer and a J-beta primer mix that a second PCR of about 6 to 12 cycles was run. TCRdb independently ran MiXCR on the 5' RACE reads; one entry per CDR3 protein. This table holds about 670,000 distinct CDR3 sequences, more than 45% found once. The sequenced sample consisted of blood. Every receptor here comes from a woman older than 75 in good health.

Worth noting for this clonotype: A much more abundant neighbour one base away suggests this may be a read error. V is TRBV5-1 and J is TRBJ2-1; D possibly corresponds to TRBD1 (6 bases). The J call could be wrong; TRBJ2-7 is a better fit for the DNA end. This CDR3 is built from 17 residues. Germline V gene sequence: CDR1 SGHRS, CDR2 YFSETQ. The CDR3 sequence: CASSDGNSGRGYNEQYF. The CDR3 nucleotides read TGCGCCAGCAGTGACGGCAACAGCGGAAGGGGGTACAATGAGCAGTACTTC.

At least ten counts were recorded for this clonotype. The chain employs TRBV20-1 and TRBJ2-3; TRBD2 matches at 8 bases. Germline lookup yields CDR1 DFQATT and CDR2 SNEGSKA (reference sequence). V lost 3 bases to trimming and J lost 1 base; unmatched junction nucleotides: 12. This CDR3 is 17 amino acids long. CDR3 residues: CSARGPGLDGRTDTQYF. CDR3 sequence (DNA): TGCAGTGCTAGGGGACCGGGACTAGATGGCCGCACAGATACGCAGTATTTT.

V usage is TRBV5-1 and J usage is TRBJ1-2; possible D gene TRBD1, 6 bases. The V end was cut by 4 bases, the J end by 8 bases, with 21 bases between. The CDR3 has 15 residues. Germline CDR1 reads SGHRS; CDR2 reads YFSETQ. The CDR3 coding sequence is TGCGCCAGCAGCCCACTCAATACAGGGAGTGGAGGCTACACCTTC. This gives the protein CASSPLNTGSGGYTF.

This clonotype came up many times. The chain uses TRBV3-1 and TRBJ2-1, with D uncertain. Germline V gene sequence: CDR1 LGHDT, CDR2 YNNKEL (reference sequence). CDR3 length: 12 residues. V lost 1 base and J 10 bases, leaving 8 bases between the germline ends. This chain's CDR3 is CASSQGMGEQFF. Here the CDR3 DNA reads TGTGCCAGCAGCCAAGGCATGGGGGAGCAGTTCTTC.

The chain links TRBV10-3 to TRBJ2-3, with 9 bases identical to TRBD2. This CDR3 has 15 amino acids. CDR1 and CDR2 from the germline V gene are ENHRY and SYGVKD. The J segment lost 4 bases and the V segment lost 7 bases, leaving 9 bases of the junction unmatched. The CDR3 region has the DNA TGTGCCATCAAGGAGGCGGGGGGGCGTGCAGATACGCAGTATTTT. Residues: CAIKEAGGRADTQYF.

The DNA for the CDR3 is TGTGCCAGGACCAAACGCAGGGGGGAAGTCCGAGAGACCCAGTACTTC. It yields the protein CARTKRRGEVRETQYF. This sequence joins TRBV11-3 and TRBJ2-7; tentatively, D is TRBD1 (7 bases). The DNA end is a closer match to TRBJ2-5, so the J assignment may be wrong. Germline V gene sequence: CDR1 SGHNT, CDR2 YENEEA. The CDR3 contains 16 residues.

Note on this clonotype: A single base separates this from a much larger clone, so it may be a read error. The genes are TRBV6-5 and TRBJ2-1; 7 bases are a match to TRBD2. Germline V gene sequence: CDR1 MNHEY, CDR2 SVGAGI. The CDR3 covers 16 residues. In nucleotides, the CDR3 is TGTGCCAGCAGTTTCTCCGGGAGGCTTTCCTACAATGAGCGGTTCTTC. This encodes CASSFSGRLSYNERFF.

Note on this clonotype: A much larger clone lies one base from this, so it may be a read error. CDR3 bases: TGCAGCTTAGGACAGGGGGCGGAGACCCAGTTCTTC. This gives the protein CSLGQGAETQFF. V usage is TRBV29-1 and J usage is TRBJ2-1; 11 nucleotides agree with TRBD1. V was pared by 8 bases and J by 13 bases, with 10 bases of the junction left unmatched. CDR3 length: 12 amino acids. Germline CDR1 reads SQVTM; CDR2 reads ANQGSEA.

CDR3 sequence (DNA): TGCAGTGCTAGAGGGGACGGTGCTATCTCCTACGAGCAGTACTTC. Its translation: CSARGDGAISYEQYF. This rearrangement joins TRBV20-1 to TRBJ2-7; perhaps D is TRBD1 or TRBD2 (5 bases each). V lost 1 base to trimming and J lost 0 bases, with 13 bases between them. The CDR3 covers 15 residues. The germline V gene encodes CDR1 DFQATT and CDR2 SNEGSKA (reference sequence).

The chain recombines TRBV7-9 with TRBJ2-1; D is possibly TRBD2 (6 bases). The CDR3 runs to 12 residues. CDR1 is SEHNR and CDR2 is FQNEAQ in the germline V gene (reference sequence). Trimming removed 11 bases at V and 5 bases at J, with 13 bases between. Here the CDR3 reads CAPEGSNNEQFF. CDR3 nucleotides: TGTGCCCCGGAGGGATCTAACAATGAGCAGTTCTTC.

The chain joins TRBV29-1 to TRBJ2-2, with D perhaps matching TRBD2 (7 bases). Germline-derived CDR1 and CDR2 are SQVTM and ANQGSEA. This CDR3 comprises 16 residues. V dropped 0 bases and J dropped 5 bases, with 16 bases sitting between them. CDR3 region: CSVEDRGGPRTGELFF. The DNA of the CDR3 is TGCAGCGTTGAAGATAGGGGGGGCCCCCGGACCGGGGAGCTGTTTTTT.

The chain couples TRBV27 to TRBJ1-5; tentatively, D is TRBD1 (6 bases). Germline V CDR1 and CDR2: MNHEY, SMNVEV (reference sequence). Between the trimmed V and J ends, which lost 6 bases and 0 bases, there was a span of 12 bases. The CDR3 is 15 amino acids. In nucleotides, the CDR3 is TGTGCCAGCAGCGCCAGGGGAGGTAGCAATCAGCCCCAGCATTTT. Residues: CASSARGGSNQPQHF.

The J gene is TRBJ1-2, the V gene TRBV7-3; possible D gene TRBD1, 5 bases. With 5 bases removed from V and 7 bases from J, the gap between germline ends came to 14 bases. CDR1 is SGHTA and CDR2 is FQGTGA in the germline V gene. The CDR3 spans 13 residues. The CDR3 DNA reads as TGTGCCAGCAGCGTAGGTGGGGCTAGTGGCTACACCTTC. Translation: CASSVGGASGYTF.